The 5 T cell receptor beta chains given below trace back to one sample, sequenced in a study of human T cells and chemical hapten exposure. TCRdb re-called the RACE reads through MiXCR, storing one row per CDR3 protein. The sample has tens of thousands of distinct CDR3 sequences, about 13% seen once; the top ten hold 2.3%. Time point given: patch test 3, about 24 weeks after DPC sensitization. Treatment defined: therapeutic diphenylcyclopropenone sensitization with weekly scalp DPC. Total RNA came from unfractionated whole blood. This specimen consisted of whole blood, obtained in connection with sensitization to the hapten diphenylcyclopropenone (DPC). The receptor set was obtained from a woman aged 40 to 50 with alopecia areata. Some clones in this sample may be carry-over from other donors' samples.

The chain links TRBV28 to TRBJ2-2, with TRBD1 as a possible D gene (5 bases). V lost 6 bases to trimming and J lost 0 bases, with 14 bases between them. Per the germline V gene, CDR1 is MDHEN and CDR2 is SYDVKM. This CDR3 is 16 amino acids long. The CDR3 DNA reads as TGTGCCAGCAGCCGTCAGGGCCTTACGAACACCGGGGAGCTGTTTTTT. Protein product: CASSRQGLTNTGELFF.

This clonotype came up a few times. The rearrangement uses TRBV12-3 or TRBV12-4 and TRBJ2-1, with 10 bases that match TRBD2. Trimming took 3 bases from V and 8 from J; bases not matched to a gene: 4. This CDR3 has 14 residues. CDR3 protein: CASSFQRGGYEQFF. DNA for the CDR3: TGTGCCAGCAGTTTCCAGCGGGGGGGGTATGAGCAGTTCTTC.

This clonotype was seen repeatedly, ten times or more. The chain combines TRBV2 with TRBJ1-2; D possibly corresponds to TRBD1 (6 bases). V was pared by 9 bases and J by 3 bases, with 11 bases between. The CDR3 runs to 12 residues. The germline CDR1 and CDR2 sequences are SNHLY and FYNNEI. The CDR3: CASQPGDYGYTF. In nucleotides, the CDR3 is TGTGCCAGTCAACCAGGGGACTATGGCTACACCTTC.

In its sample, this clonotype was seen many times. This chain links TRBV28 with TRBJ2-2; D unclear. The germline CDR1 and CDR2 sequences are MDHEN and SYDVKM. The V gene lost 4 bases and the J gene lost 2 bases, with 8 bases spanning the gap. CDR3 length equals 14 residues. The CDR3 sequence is CASSWAINTGELFF. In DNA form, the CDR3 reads TGTGCCAGCAGTTGGGCTATAAACACCGGGGAGCTGTTTTTT.

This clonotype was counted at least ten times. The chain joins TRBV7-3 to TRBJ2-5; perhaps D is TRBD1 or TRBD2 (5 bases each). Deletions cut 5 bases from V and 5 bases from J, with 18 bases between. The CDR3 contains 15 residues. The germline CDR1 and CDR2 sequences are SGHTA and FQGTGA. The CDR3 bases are TGTGCCAGCAGCCGATCCTCGGGACCCGTGGAGACCCAGTACTTC. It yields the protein CASSRSSGPVETQYF.